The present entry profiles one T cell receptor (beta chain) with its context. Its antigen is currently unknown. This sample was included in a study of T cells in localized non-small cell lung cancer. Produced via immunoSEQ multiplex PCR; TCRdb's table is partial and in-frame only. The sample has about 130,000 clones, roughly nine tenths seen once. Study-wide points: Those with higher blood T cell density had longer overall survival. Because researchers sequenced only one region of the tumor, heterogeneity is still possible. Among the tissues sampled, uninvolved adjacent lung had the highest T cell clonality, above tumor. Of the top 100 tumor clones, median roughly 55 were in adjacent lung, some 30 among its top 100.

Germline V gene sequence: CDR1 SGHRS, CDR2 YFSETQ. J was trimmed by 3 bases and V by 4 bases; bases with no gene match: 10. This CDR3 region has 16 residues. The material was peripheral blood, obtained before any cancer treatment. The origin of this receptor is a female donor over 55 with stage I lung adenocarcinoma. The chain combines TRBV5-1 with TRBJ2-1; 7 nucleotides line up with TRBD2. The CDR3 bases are TGCGCCAGCAGCGGGGCCGGGGGACTAATCTACAATGAGCAGTTCTTC. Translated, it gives CASSGAGGLIYNEQFF.